The following is a TCR beta chain sequence with its context. Its antigen remains unidentified. A much larger clone is a single base away; this may be a read error. No progression to ophthalmopathy during 18 months of follow-up defined stable disease. The sample belongs to a study of T cells in Graves' hyperthyroidism and ophthalmopathy. Template material for amplifying TCR beta CDR3 regions consisted of RNA transcripts. An initial round of RT-PCR targeting the TCR CDR3 relied on the HTBI primer set. TCRdb used MiXCR to reprocess the multiplex PCR reads, holding one entry per CDR3 protein. The repertoire consists of more than 450,000 distinct CDR3 sequences, with 12% to 15% occurring once and the leading ten covering about 15%. Whole-study findings and limits: From stable hyperthyroidism, ophthalmopathy was set apart by a 13 V-J model. Among clonotypes expanded in thyroid above 0.001, most were also found in blood.

The CDR3 has 14 amino acids. Trimming took off 4 bases at V and 11 bases at J, with 15 bases between the two ends. In germline, CDR1 is LGHDT, CDR2 YNNKEL (reference sequence). J is TRBJ1-6 and V is TRBV3-1; the D is unclear. This clonotype was sampled from a woman between 40 and 50 years old with Graves' hyperthyroidism. Material for sequencing was blood. The DNA for the CDR3 is TGTGCCAGCAGCCTAGCGGCGGGTGATCCACCCCTCCACTTT. This sequence encodes CASSLAAGDPPLHF.